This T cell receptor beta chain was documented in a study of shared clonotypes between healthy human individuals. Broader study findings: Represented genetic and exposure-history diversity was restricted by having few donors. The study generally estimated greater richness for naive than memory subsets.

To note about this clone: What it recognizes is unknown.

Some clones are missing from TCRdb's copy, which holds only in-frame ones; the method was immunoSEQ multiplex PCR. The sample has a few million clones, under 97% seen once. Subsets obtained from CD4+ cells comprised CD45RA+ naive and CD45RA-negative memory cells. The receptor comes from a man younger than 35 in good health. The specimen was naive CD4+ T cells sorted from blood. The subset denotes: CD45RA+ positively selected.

This chain's CDR3 is CASSMTVTNEKLFF. The CDR3 nucleotides are TGTGCCAGCAGTATGACAGTAACTAATGAAAAACTGTTTTTT. The chain uses TRBV27 and TRBJ1-4; possibly TRBD1 for D (5 bases). The V end was cut by 5 bases, the J end by 1 base, with 8 bases between. Germline V lookup: CDR1 MNHEY, CDR2 SMNVEV (reference sequence). This CDR3 has 14 amino acids.